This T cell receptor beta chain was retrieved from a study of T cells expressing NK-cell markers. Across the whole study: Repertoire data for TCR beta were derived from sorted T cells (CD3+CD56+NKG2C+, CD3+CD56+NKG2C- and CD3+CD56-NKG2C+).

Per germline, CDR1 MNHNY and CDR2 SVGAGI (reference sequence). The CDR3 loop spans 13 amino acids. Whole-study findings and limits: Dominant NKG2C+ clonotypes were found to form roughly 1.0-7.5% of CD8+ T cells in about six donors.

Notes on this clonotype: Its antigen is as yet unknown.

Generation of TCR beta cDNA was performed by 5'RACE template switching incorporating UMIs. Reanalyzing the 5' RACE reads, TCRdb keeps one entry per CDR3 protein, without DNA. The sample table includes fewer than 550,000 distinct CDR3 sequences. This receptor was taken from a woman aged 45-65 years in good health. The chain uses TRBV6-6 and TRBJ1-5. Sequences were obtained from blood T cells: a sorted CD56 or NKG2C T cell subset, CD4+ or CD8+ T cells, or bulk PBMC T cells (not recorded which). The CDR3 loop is CASKEGRDQPQHF.